Below are 16 T cell receptor beta chains sequenced from a single sample in a study of T-cell memory formation after mild COVID-19. One entry per CDR3 protein, called by TCRdb with MiXCR from the 5' RACE reads. The sample has about 400,000 distinct CDR3 sequences; roughly 18% are singletons. The sequencing sample was made of PBMCs or a T cell subset sorted from them (not recorded which). These receptor sequences come from a man between 18 and 35 years old who had mild COVID-19 (a few samples of this study predate the infection). Cell type and time point are not known.

The V call is TRBV7-2, the J call TRBJ1-3; D possibly corresponds to TRBD1 (5 bases). The CDR3 is 14 amino acids. V shed 5 bases and J shed 8 bases, with 16 bases lying between them. The germline gives CDR1 SGHTA, CDR2 FQGNSA. CDR3 sequence: CASSQSSGIDTIYF. The CDR3 DNA reads TGTGCCAGCAGCCAATCTTCAGGGATAGACACCATATATTTT. Using reference TRBV7-2 and TRBJ1-3 for the parts outside the CDR3, the full variable domain is GAGVSQSPSNKVTEKGKDVELRCDPISGHTALYWYRQSLGQGLEFLIYFQGNSAPDKSGLPSDRFSAERTGGSVSTLTIQRTQQEDSAVYLCASSQSSGIDTIYFGEGSWLTVV.

This clonotype showed up just a few times. This rearrangement joins TRBV20-1 to TRBJ2-3; D uncertain. Per the germline V gene, CDR1 is DFQATT and CDR2 is SNEGSKA (reference sequence). The CDR3 is 16 amino acids. Trimming removed 4 bases at V and 0 bases at J, with 17 bases between. The chain's CDR3 is CSATTPEDPSTDTQYF. For the CDR3, the DNA is TGCAGTGCTACCACCCCCGAGGACCCTAGCACAGATACGCAGTATTTT.

This clonotype was observed at least ten times. The chain joins TRBV7-2 to TRBJ2-1; D may correspond to TRBD1 or TRBD2 (6 bases each). Per germline, CDR1 SGHTA and CDR2 FQGNSA. This CDR3 spans 13 amino acids. Trimming pared 1 base from V and 8 bases from J, leaving 9 bases between. The CDR3 DNA follows: TGTGCCAGCAGCTTAGTAAGGGGGGATGAGCAGTTCTTC. It translates to CASSLVRGDEQFF. Full variable domain (missing parts from reference TRBV7-2 and TRBJ2-1): GAGVSQSPSNKVTEKGKDVELRCDPISGHTALYWYRQSLGQGLEFLIYFQGNSAPDKSGLPSDRFSAERTGGSVSTLTIQRTQQEDSAVYLCASSLVRGDEQFFGPGTRLTVL.

A note on this clonotype: This may arise from a read error, as a much more abundant clone is one base away. V and J are TRBV4-1 and TRBJ1-2; D gene uncertain. Germline-derived CDR1 and CDR2 are MGHRA and YSYEKL. The CDR3 sequence is 13 residues long. DNA for the CDR3: TGCGACAGCAGCCAAGATCGTTCAGGAGGCTACACCTTC. It is translated as CDSSQDRSGGYTF.

The chain employs TRBV5-1 and TRBJ1-2; D uncertain. V dropped 0 bases and J dropped 2 bases, with 14 bases sitting between them. CDR1 is SGHRS, CDR2 YFSETQ, per germline. CDR3 length: 16 amino acids. The DNA of the CDR3 is TGCGCCAGCAGCTTGGAACGCGGCAGAACCAACTATGGCTACACCTTC. Translation: CASSLERGRTNYGYTF.

V usage is TRBV20-1 and J usage is TRBJ2-7; 9 positions match TRBD1. Germline CDR1 is DFQATT and CDR2 is SNEGSKA (reference sequence). The CDR3 consists of 15 residues. Germline trimming cut 0 bases from V and 2 bases from J; bases unmatched to any gene: 5. Here the CDR3 DNA reads TGCAGTGCTAGAGATCCTGGGACAGGGACCTACGAGCAGTACTTC. Translated, it gives CSARDPGTGTYEQYF.

This rearrangement joins TRBV7-2 to TRBJ1-1, with D unresolved. V gave up 6 bases and J gave up 1 base, with 9 bases separating them. Germline values: CDR1 SGHTA, CDR2 FQGNSA. This CDR3 has 13 residues. CDR3 nucleotide sequence: TGTGCCAGCAGTCCCTCGGCGAACACTGAAGCTTTCTTT. The encoded protein is CASSPSANTEAFF.

This clonotype has a handful of counts. V is TRBV5-6 and J is TRBJ2-3, with D possibly being TRBD2 (6 bases). Germline V gives CDR1 SGHDT, CDR2 YYEEEE. Trimming cost V 4 bases and J 7 bases, with 10 bases left between them. This CDR3 contains 12 residues. The CDR3 DNA is TGTGCCAGCAGCCCGGGACTTTATACGCAGTATTTT. Amino acids: CASSPGLYTQYF.

Ten or more counts support this clonotype. The chain employs TRBV7-9 and TRBJ2-2, with 9 bases matching TRBD1. Germline-derived CDR1 and CDR2 are SEHNR and FQNEAQ (reference sequence). The CDR3 runs to 15 residues. V dropped 3 bases and J dropped 4; count of bases not matched to a gene: 3. CDR3 nucleotide sequence: TGTGCCAGCAGCTTTGGGACAGGGAGCACCGGGGAGCTGTTTTTT. Translating gives CASSFGTGSTGELFF.

Ten or more counts support this clonotype. The genes are TRBV10-3 and TRBJ2-7, with 11 bases aligning to TRBD1. This CDR3 contains 14 residues. Germline CDR1 ENHRY, CDR2 SYGVKD. V dropped 4 bases and J dropped 5; count of bases not matched to a gene: 4. CDR3 amino acids: CAISGGQGANEQYV. The CDR3, as DNA: TGTGCCATCAGTGGAGGACAGGGGGCAAACGAGCAGTACGTC.

The chain combines TRBV7-3 with TRBJ2-1, with D perhaps given as TRBD1 or TRBD2 (6 bases each). Deletions cut 5 bases from V and 5 bases from J, with 19 bases between. The CDR3 is made up of 16 amino acids. Germline lookup yields CDR1 SGHTA and CDR2 FQGTGA. The CDR3 nucleotides read TGTGCCAGCAGCCTTATAACGGGGGCTGCCCACAATGAGCAGTTCTTC. Protein: CASSLITGAAHNEQFF.

This rearrangement joins TRBV18 to TRBJ1-4; TRBD1 aligns across 7 bases. The V and J ends lost 6 bases and 8 bases, in that order; junction bases with no gene match: 9. This CDR3 is built from 14 residues. Germline-derived CDR1 and CDR2 are KGHSH and LQKENI. The DNA for the CDR3 is TGTGCCAGCTCCCGGCAGGGGGTACACGAAAAACTGTTTTTT. It specifies CASSRQGVHEKLFF.

This clonotype was detected a few times. This chain connects TRBV9 to TRBJ2-5, with 9 bases matching TRBD2. The ends lost 0 bases at V and 5 bases at J; junction bases unmatched: 5. The CDR3 contains 15 residues. Germline V CDR1 and CDR2: SGDLS, YYNGEE. For the CDR3, the DNA is TGTGCCAGCAGCGTAGCAGCGGGGGGAGGGGAGACCCAGTACTTC. Translated, it gives CASSVAAGGGETQYF.

This clonotype appeared a few times. V usage is TRBV2 and J usage is TRBJ2-5; tentatively, D is TRBD1 (6 bases). CDR1 and CDR2 (germline): SNHLY, FYNNEI. The V gene lost 7 bases and the J gene lost 5 bases, with 14 bases spanning the gap. The CDR3 runs 13 residues. CDR3 in amino acids: CASKRGSGETQYF. In DNA, the CDR3 is TGTGCCAGCAAGAGGGGGTCGGGGGAGACCCAGTACTTC.

This sequence joins TRBV3-1 and TRBJ1-1, with D unclear. Trimming took off 1 base at V and 1 base at J, with 10 bases between the two ends. The CDR3 covers 15 residues. Germline V lookup: CDR1 LGHDT, CDR2 YNNKEL (reference sequence). Written as DNA, the CDR3 is TGTGCCAGCAGCCAAGGTCTAGGGAGGAACACTGAAGCTTTCTTT. Its translation is CASSQGLGRNTEAFF.

This clonotype was recorded a few times. The chain couples TRBV9 to TRBJ2-5; D not resolved. CDR1 and CDR2 (germline): SGDLS, YYNGEE. CDR3 length: 17 residues. V was trimmed by 4 bases and J by 3 bases, leaving 22 bases between them. CDR3 in amino acids: CASSPRLEMWGEETQYF. CDR3 coding DNA: TGTGCCAGCAGCCCAAGACTCGAAATGTGGGGTGAAGAGACCCAGTACTTC. Variable domain in full (rest from reference TRBV9 and TRBJ2-5): DSGVTQTPKHLITATGQRVTLRCSPRSGDLSVYWYQQSLDQGLQFLIQYYNGEERAKGNILERFSAQQFPDLHSELNLSSLELGDSALYFCASSPRLEMWGEETQYFGPGTRLLVL.